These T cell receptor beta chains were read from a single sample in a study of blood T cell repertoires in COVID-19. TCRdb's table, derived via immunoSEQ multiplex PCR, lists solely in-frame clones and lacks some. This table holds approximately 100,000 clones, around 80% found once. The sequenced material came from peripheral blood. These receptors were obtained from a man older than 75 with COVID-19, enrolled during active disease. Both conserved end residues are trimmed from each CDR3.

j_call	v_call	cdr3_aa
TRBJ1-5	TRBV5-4	ASSLDGDQPQH
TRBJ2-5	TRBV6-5	ASSLAGGQETQY
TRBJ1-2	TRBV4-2	ASSQDTGAYNGYT
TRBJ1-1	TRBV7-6	ASSPGQLNTEAF
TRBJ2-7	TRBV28	ASSFRLSELTYEQY
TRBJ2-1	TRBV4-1	ASSQEPLAGGLMDNEQF
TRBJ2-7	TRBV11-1	ASSLRGFQYEQY
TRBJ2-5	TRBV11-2	ASSLAGSAYQETQY
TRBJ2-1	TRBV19	ASSRTSGSYNEQF
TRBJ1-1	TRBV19	ASSIGGYTEAF
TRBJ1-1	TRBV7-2	ASSARQTNTEAF
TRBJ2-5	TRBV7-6	ASASAGSGWETQY
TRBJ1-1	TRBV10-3	AIKGHTGVGEAF
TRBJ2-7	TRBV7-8	ASSLAALAGSYEQY
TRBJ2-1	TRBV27	ASRNWGGRQF
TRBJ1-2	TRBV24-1	ATSDYSGTGDGYT
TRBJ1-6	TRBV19	ASSGTRSSPLH
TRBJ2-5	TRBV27	ASSFLGNEETQY
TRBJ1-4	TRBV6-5	ASSLGTLNEKLF